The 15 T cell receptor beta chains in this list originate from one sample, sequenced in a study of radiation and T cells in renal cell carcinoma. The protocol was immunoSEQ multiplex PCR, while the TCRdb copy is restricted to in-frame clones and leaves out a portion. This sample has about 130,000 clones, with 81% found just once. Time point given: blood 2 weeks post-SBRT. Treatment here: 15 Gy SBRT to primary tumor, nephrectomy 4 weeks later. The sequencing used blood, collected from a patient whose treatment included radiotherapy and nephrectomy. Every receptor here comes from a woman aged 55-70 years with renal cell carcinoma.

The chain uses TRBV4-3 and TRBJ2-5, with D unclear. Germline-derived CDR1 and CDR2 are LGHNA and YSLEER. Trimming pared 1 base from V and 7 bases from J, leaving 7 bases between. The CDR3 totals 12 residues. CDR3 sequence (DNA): TGCGCCAGCAGCCAAGGATCTGGGACCCAGTACTTC. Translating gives CASSQGSGTQYF.

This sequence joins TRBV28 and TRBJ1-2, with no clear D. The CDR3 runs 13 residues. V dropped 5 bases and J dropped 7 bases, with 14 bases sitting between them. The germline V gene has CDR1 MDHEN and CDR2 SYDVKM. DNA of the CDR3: TGTGCCAGCAGTCCCTCAGGTCCGGTTGGCTACACCTTC. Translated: CASSPSGPVGYTF.

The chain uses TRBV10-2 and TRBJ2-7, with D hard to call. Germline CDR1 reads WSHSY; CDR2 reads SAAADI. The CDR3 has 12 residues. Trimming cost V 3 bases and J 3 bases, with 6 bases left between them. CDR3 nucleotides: TGCGCCAGCAGTGACTTCCACTACGAGCAGTACTTC. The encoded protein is CASSDFHYEQYF.

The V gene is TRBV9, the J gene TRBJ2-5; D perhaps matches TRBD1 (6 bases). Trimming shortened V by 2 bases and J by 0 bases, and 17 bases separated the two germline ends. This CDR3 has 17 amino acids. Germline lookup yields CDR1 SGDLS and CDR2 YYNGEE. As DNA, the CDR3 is TGTGCCAGCAGCGTCCCCCCGACAGGAGACGACCAAGAGACCCAGTACTTC. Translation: CASSVPPTGDDQETQYF.

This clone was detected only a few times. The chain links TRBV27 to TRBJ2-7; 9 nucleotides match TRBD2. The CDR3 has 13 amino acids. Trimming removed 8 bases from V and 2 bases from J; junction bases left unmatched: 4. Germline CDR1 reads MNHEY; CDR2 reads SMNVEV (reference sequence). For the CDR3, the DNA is TGTGCCAGCCGGACTAGCGATACCTACGAGCAGTACTTC. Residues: CASRTSDTYEQYF.

The CDR3 coding sequence is TGTGCCAGCTCGCAGGGGGGGGATACGCAGTATTTT. Protein sequence: CASSQGGDTQYF. The chain recombines TRBV11-2 with TRBJ2-3; D may be TRBD1 or TRBD2 (7 bases each). The V gene's germline CDR1 is SGHAT and CDR2 FQNNGV. V lost 8 bases and J 6 bases, leaving 12 bases between the germline ends. This CDR3 is built from 12 residues. Variable domain in full (rest from reference TRBV11-2 and TRBJ2-3): EAGVAQSPRYKIIEKRQSVAFWCNPISGHATLYWYQQILGQGPKLLIQFQNNGVVDDSQLPKDRFSAERLKGVDSTLKIQPAKLEDSAVYLCASSQGGDTQYFGPGTRLTVL.

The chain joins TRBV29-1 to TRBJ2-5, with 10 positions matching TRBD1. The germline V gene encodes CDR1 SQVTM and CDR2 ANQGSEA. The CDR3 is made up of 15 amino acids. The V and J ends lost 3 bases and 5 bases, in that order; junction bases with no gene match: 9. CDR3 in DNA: TGCAGCGTTGAGGGGGACAGGGGAAATATGGAGACCCAGTACTTC. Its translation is CSVEGDRGNMETQYF.

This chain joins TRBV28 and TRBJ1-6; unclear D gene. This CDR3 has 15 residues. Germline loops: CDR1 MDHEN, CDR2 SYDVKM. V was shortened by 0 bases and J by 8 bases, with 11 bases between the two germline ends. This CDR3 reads CASSLWKLADSPLHF. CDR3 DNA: TGTGCCAGCAGTTTATGGAAATTAGCGGATTCACCCCTCCACTTT.

CDR3 in DNA: TGTGCCAGTAGTATTCGAGGGCAAGACCAAGAGACCCAGTACTTC. This translates into CASSIRGQDQETQYF. The chain recombines TRBV19 with TRBJ2-5; D perhaps matches TRBD2 (5 bases). V was shortened by 3 bases and J by 0 bases, with 11 bases between the two germline ends. CDR1 is LNHDA and CDR2 is SQIVND in the germline V gene (reference sequence). The CDR3 runs to 15 residues.

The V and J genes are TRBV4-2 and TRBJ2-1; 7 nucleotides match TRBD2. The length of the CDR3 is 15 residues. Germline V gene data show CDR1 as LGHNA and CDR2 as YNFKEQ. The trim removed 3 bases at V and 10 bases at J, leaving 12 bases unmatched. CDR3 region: CASSQVLAGEDEQFF. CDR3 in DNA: TGTGCCAGCAGCCAGGTCTTGGCGGGAGAGGACGAGCAGTTCTTC.

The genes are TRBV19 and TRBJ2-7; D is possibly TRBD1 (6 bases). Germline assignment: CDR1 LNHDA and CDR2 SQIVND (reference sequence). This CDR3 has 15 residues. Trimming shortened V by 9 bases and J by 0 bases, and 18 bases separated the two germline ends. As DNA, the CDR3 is TGTGCCAGCCAAACGGGACACCTGAGCTCCTACGAGCAGTACTTC. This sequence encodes CASQTGHLSSYEQYF.

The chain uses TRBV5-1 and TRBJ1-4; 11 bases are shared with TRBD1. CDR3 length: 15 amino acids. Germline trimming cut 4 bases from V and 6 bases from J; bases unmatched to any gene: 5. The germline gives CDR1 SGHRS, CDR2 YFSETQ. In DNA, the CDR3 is TGCGCCAGCAGCCTGGACAGGGGGCAGGATGAAAAACTGTTTTTT. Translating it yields CASSLDRGQDEKLFF. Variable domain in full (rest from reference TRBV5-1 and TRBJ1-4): KAGVTQTPRYLIKTRGQQVTLSCSPISGHRSVSWYQQTPGQGLQFLFEYFSETQRNKGNFPGRFSGRQFSNSRSEMNVSTLELGDSALYLCASSLDRGQDEKLFFGSGTQLSVL.

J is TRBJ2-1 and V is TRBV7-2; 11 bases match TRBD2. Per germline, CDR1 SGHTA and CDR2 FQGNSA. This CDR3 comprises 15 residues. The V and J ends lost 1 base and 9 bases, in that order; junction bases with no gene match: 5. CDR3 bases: TGTGCCAGCAGCTTAGTACTAGCGGGAGACGTTGAGCAGTTCTTC. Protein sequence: CASSLVLAGDVEQFF.

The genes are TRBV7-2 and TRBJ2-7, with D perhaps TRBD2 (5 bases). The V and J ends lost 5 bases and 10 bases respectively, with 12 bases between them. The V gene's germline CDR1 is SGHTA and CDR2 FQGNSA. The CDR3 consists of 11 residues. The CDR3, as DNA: TGTGCCAGCAGCCCCCACCGGGAACAGTACTTC. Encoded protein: CASSPHREQYF.

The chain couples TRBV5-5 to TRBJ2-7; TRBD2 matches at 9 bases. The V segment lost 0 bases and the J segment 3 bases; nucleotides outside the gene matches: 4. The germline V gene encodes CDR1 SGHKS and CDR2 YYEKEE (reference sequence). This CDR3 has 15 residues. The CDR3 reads CASSLALAGSYEQYF. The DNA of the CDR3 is TGTGCCAGCAGCTTGGCCCTAGCGGGGAGCTACGAGCAGTACTTC.